This T cell receptor beta chain originates from a study of blood T cell repertoires in COVID-19. Per the study methods: Using reference gene primer amplification, nucleated cell counts were estimated. The table came from immunoSEQ multiplex PCR; TCRdb's copy has only in-frame clones and leaves some out. Clonal size and the V and J genes are those of that table, whereas D and trimming came from the DNA. This table holds about 250,000 clones, roughly 87% found once. Germline V gene data show CDR1 as SQVTM and CDR2 as ANQGSEA. The CDR3 has 16 residues. Trimming cost V 6 bases and J 0 bases; bases outside gene matches: 7.

The rearrangement uses TRBV29-1 and TRBJ2-7, with 14 bases matching TRBD2. Sequenced input: peripheral blood. The sequence was obtained from a man younger than 30 with active or convalescent COVID-19. Here the CDR3 DNA reads TGCAGCGTGGGCGGACTAGCGGGAGGCGCCTCCTACGAGCAGTACTTC. Its protein product is CSVGGLAGGASYEQYF.